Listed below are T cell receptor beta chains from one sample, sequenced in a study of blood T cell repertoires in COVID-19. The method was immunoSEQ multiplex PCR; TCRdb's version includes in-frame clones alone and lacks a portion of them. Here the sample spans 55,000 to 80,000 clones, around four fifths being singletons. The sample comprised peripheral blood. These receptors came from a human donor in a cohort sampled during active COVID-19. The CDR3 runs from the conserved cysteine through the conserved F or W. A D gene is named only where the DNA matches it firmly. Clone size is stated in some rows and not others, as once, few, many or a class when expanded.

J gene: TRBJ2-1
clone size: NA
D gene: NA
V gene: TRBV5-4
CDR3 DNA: TGTGCCAGCAGTTCTGGCCGGGAGCGGTTGAATGAGCAGTTCTTC
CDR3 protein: CASSSGRERLNEQFF

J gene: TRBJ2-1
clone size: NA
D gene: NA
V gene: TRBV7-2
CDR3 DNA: TGTGCCAGCAGCTTGAGTCACCTCTACAATGAGCAGTTCTTC
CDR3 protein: CASSLSHLYNEQFF

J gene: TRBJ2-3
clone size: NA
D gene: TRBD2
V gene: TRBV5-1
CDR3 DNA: TGCGCCAGCAGCCCCGGACTAGTGTCAGATACGCAGTATTTT
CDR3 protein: CASSPGLVSDTQYF

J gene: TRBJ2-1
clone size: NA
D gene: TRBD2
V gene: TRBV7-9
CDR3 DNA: TGTGCCAGCAGCTTAACGCTAGCGGGAGCTTACAATGAGCAGTTCTTC
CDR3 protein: CASSLTLAGAYNEQFF

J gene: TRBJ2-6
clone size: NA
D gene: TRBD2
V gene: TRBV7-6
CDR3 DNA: TGTGCCAGCAGTTTACAACTAGCGGGGGGTTCTGGGGCCAACGTCCTGACTTTC
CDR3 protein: CASSLQLAGGSGANVLTF

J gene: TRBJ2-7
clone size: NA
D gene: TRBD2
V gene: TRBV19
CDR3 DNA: TGTGCCAGTAGTATGGAGCGGGAGCTGGAGCAGTACTTC
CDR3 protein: CASSMERELEQYF

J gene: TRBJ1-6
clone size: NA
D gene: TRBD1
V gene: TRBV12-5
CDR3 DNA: TGTGCTAGTGGTCCGTCCAGGACAGGGGCCCAAGGAGGCTCACCCCTCCACTTT
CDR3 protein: CASGPSRTGAQGGSPLHF

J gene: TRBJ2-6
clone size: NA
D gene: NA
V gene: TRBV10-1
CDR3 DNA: TGCGCCAGCAGTTCGTGGCCTGCAGACTCTGGGGCCAACGTCCTGACTTTC
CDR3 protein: CASSSWPADSGANVLTF

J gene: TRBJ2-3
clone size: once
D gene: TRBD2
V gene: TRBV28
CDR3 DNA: TGTGCCAGCAGTTTCCAGGGAGGGTCCACAGATACGCAGTATTTT
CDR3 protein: CASSFQGGSTDTQYF

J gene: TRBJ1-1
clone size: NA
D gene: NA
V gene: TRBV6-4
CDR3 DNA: TGTGCCAGCAGTGTCAGGGGTGTCACTGAAGCTTTCTTT
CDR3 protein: CASSVRGVTEAFF

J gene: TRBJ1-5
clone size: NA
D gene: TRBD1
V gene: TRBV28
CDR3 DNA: TGTGCCAGCAGTCGGACAGGGCCTGGTAATCAGCCCCAGCATTTT
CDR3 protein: CASSRTGPGNQPQHF

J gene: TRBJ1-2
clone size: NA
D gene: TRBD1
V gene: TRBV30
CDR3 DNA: TGTGCCTGCTCGACAGGGTTAAACTATGGCTACACCTTC
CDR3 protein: CACSTGLNYGYTF

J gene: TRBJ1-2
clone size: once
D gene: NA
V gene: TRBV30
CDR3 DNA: TGTGCCTGGAGGGGAGTTGGGAACCACTATGGCTACACCTTC
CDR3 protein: CAWRGVGNHYGYTF

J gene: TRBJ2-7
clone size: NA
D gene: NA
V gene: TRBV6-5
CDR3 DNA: TGTGCCAGCAGTTCCCGAACAGCCCACCCCTACGAGCAGTACTTC
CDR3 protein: CASSSRTAHPYEQYF

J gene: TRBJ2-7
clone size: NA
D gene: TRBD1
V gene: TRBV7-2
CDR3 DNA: TGTGCCAGCAGCTTAGAAGGGACAGGGAGGAGCGAGCAGTACTTC
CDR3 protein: CASSLEGTGRSEQYF

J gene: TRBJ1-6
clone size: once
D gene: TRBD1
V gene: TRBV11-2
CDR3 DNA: TGTGCCAGCAGCGGACACGGGACAGGGGGATCACCCCTCCACTTT
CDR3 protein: CASSGHGTGGSPLHF

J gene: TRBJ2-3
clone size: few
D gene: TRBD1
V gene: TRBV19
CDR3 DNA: TGTGCCAGTAGTACCCACACAGGGGGGCTGGGAGATACGCAGTATTTT
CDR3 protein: CASSTHTGGLGDTQYF

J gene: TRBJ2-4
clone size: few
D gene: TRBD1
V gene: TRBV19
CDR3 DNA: TGTGCCAGTAGTATAAGGGAAACAGGGGGCGAACTCAAAAACATTCAGTACTTC
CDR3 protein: CASSIRETGGELKNIQYF

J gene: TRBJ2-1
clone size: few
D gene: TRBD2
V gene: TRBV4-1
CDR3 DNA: TGCGCCAGCAGCCAAATGGGCCCCGGGCCTAGCGGGGGGGTTAGCTCCTACAATGAGCAGTTCTTC
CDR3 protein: CASSQMGPGPSGGVSSYNEQFF

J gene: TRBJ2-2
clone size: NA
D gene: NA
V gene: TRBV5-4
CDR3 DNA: TGTGCCAGCAGCTTGGTTCGGGGTATGTCACGGTCCGGGGAGCTGTTTTTT
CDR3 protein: CASSLVRGMSRSGELFF

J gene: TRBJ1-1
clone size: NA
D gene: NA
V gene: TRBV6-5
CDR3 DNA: TGTGCCAGCAGACACAGACAGGTGAACACTGAAGCTTTCTTT
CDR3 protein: CASRHRQVNTEAFF

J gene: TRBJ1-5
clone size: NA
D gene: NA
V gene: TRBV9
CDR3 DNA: TGTGCCAGCAGTCATTCTCAGCCCCAGCATTTT
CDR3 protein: CASSHSQPQHF

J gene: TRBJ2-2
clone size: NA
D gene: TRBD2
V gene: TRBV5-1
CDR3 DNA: TGCGCCAGCAGCAAGGGACTACAGAACACCGGGGAGCTGTTTTTT
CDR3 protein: CASSKGLQNTGELFF

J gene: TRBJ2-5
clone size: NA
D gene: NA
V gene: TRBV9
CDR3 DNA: TGTGCCAGCAGCGTAGATGGCAGGGGACAAGAGACCCAGTACTTC
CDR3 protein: CASSVDGRGQETQYF

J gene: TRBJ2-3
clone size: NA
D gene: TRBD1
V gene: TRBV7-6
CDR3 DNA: TGTGCCAGCAGCAAGTGGACAGGGGGCCCAGATACGCAGTATTTT
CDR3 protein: CASSKWTGGPDTQYF

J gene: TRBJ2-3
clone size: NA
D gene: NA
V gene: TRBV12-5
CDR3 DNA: TGTGCTAGTGGTTTGGTAAGGGGGACAGATACGCAGTATTTT
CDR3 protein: CASGLVRGTDTQYF

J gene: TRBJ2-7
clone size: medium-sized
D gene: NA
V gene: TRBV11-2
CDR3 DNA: TGTGCCAGCAGCTTCCCAGGAGGAGAGCAGTACTTC
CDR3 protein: CASSFPGGEQYF

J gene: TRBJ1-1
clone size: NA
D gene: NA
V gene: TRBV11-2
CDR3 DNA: TGTGCCAGCAGCTTAGATTGGCCAGGGAATGGGGCTGAAGCTTTCTTT
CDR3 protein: CASSLDWPGNGAEAFF

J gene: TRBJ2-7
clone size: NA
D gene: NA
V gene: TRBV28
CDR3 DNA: TGTGCCAGCAGTTTATTAACCCCCCGACGTCGACTTTCCTACGAGCAGTACTTC
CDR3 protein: CASSLLTPRRRLSYEQYF

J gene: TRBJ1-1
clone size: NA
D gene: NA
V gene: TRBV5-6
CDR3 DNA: TGTGCCAGCAGCCGGGGGGGTAACACTGAAGCTTTCTTT
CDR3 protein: CASSRGGNTEAFF

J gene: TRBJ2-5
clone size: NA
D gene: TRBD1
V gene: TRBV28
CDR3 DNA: TGTGCCAGCAGTTCGCAGGGGGTACTCCAAGAGACCCAGTACTTC
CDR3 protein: CASSSQGVLQETQYF

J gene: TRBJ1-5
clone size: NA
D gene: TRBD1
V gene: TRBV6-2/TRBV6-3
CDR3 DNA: TGTGCCAGCAGTCCGGACAGGAACAATCAGCCCCAGCATTTT
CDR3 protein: CASSPDRNNQPQHF

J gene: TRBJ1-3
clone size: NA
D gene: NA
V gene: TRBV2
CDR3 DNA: TGTGCCAGCAGTATGCGAGGGTCCGGAAACACCATATATTTT
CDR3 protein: CASSMRGSGNTIYF

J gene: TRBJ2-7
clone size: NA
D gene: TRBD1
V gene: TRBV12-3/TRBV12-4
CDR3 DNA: TGTGCCAGCAGTACAGGGGGCCACGAGCAGTACTTC
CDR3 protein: CASSTGGHEQYF

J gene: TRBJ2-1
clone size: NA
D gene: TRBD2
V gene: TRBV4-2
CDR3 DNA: TGTGCCAGCAGCCAAGGTCTAGCGGGAGACAATGAGCAGTTCTTC
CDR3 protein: CASSQGLAGDNEQFF

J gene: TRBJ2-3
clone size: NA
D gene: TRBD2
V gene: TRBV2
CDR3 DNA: TGTGCCAGCAGTTTGACTAGCGGGAGGGCCACAGATACGCAGTATTTT
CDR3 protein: CASSLTSGRATDTQYF

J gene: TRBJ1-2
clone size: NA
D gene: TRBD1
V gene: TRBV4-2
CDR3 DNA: TGTGCCAGCAGCCAAGATCAATCAGGGGGCGACGGCTACACCTTC
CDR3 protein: CASSQDQSGGDGYTF

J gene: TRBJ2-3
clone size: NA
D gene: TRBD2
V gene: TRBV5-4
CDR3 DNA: TGTGCCAGCAGTCCGGTCGGGCGGGGGGCAGGCACAGATACGCAGTATTTT
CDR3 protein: CASSPVGRGAGTDTQYF

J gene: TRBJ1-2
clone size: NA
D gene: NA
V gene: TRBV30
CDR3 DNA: TGTGCCTGGAGTGTAAGGGGCCGTTGGTATGGCTACACCTTC
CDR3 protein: CAWSVRGRWYGYTF

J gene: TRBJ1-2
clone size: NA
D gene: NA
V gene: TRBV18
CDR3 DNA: TGTGCCAGCTCACTCTCCGTCGTTGCAGGCCCGGGATATGGCTACACCTTC
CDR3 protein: CASSLSVVAGPGYGYTF